The clone carrying this T cell receptor (beta chain) was seen ten or more times. The target antigen is unknown. The data were taken from a study of regulatory T cells in long-lasting Graves disease. Overall study findings and caveats: Favored gene segments in persistent disease were TRBV28, TRBJ1-2 and TRBJ2-5.

Germline values: CDR1 MDHEN, CDR2 SYDVKM. Trimming removed 6 bases at V and 2 bases at J, with 10 bases between. This CDR3 contains 13 residues. Arm-PCR of CDR3 regions and iRepertoire HTBI primers were used to build TCR beta libraries. TCRdb called the multiplex PCR reads again in MiXCR, with one record for every CDR3 protein. The sample includes around 450,000 distinct CDR3 sequences, 20% to 25% of them seen just once. Time point reported: persistent/refractory GD, antithyroid drugs over 5 years with positive TRAb. Preparation of the TCR library used RNA extracted from PBMCs. Diagnoses of Graves' disease were made by American Thyroid Association guidelines.

This clonotype originated in a female donor with Graves disease. The gene calls are TRBV28 and TRBJ2-5; D is ambiguous. The sample here was peripheral blood mononuclear cells (PBMCs), taken when the disease was refractory, from a patient treated with antithyroid drugs. CDR3 loop: CASSPQNQETQYF. In DNA form, the CDR3 reads TGTGCCAGCAGCCCCCAGAATCAAGAGACCCAGTACTTC.